This TCR beta chain comes out of a study of radiation and T cells in renal cell carcinoma. About the research overall: Nephrectomy followed 15 Gy stereotactic body radiation by 4 weeks.

Deletions cut 5 bases from V and 0 bases from J, with 16 bases between. The CDR3 totals 16 residues. Germline CDR1 MNHEY, CDR2 SMNVEV (reference sequence). On this clone: Antigen unknown.

Described time point: baseline pretreatment blood. Treatment reported: 15 Gy SBRT to primary tumor, nephrectomy 4 weeks later. Radiation-treated patients gave blood at baseline, week 2 and week 4. This renal cell carcinoma was of the clear cell type. Repertoires were generated with immunoSEQ multiplex PCR, while TCRdb's copy carries only in-frame clones and drops some. The data hold approximately 100,000 clones, with 86% observed a single time. Overall study results and limits: In blood, top tumor clones expanded by 2 weeks, shrinking by 4.

The input for sequencing was blood, taken from a patient whose treatment included radiotherapy and nephrectomy. This clonotype was obtained from a man between 45 and 60 years old with renal cell carcinoma. This chain links TRBV27 with TRBJ1-1; D might be TRBD1 (6 bases). CDR3 protein: CASSATQGPLNTEAFF. The CDR3 bases are TGTGCCAGCAGTGCGACACAGGGACCATTGAACACTGAAGCTTTCTTT.